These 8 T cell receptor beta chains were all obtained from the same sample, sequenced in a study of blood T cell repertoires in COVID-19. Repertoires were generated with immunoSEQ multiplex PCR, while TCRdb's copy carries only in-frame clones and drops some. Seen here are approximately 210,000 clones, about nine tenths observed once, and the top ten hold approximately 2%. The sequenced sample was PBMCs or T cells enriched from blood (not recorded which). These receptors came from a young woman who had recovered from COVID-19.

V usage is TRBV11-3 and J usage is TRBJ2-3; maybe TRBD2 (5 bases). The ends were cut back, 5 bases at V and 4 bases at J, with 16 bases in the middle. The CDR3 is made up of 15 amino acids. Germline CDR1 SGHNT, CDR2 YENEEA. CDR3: CASSMGSAYADTQYF. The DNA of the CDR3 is TGTGCCAGCAGCATGGGTAGCGCCTACGCAGATACGCAGTATTTT.

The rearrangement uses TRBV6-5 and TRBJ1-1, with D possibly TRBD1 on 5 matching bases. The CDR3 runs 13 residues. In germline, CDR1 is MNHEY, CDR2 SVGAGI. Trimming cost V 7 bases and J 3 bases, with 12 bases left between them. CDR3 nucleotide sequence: TGTGCCAGCAACTGGACACCGTACACTGAAGCTTTCTTT. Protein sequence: CASNWTPYTEAFF.

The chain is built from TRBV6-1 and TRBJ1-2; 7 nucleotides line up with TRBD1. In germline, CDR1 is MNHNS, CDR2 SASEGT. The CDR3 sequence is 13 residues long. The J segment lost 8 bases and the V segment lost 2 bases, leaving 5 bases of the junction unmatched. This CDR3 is CASSEPGTEGYTF. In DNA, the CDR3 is TGTGCCAGCAGTGAACCAGGGACAGAAGGCTACACCTTC.

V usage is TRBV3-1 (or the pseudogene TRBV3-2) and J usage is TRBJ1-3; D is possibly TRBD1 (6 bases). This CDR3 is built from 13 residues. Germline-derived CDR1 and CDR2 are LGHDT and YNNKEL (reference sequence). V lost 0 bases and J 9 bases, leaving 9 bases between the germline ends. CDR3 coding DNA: TGTGCCAGCAGCCAAGATCAGGGGAGCACCATATATTTT. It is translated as CASSQDQGSTIYF.

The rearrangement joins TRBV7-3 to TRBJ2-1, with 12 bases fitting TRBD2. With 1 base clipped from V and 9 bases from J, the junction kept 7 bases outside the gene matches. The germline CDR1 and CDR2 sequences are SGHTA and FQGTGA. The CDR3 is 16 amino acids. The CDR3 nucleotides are TGTGCCAGCAGCTTAAAGACTAGCGGGAGTTTCTCTGAGCAGTTCTTC. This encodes CASSLKTSGSFSEQFF.

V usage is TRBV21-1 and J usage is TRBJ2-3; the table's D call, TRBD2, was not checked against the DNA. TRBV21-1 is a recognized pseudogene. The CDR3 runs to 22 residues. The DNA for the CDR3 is TGTGCCAGCAGCAAAGGTCAACCTCCGGGGACTAGCGGGAGGAATTACACAGATACGCAGTATTTT. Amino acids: CASSKGQPPGTSGRNYTDTQYF.

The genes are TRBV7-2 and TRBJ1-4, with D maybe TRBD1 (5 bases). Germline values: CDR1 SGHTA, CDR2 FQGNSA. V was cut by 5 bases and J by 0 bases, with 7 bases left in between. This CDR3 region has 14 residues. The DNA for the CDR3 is TGTGCCAGCAGCCGGACAACAACTAATGAAAAACTGTTTTTT. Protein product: CASSRTTTNEKLFF.

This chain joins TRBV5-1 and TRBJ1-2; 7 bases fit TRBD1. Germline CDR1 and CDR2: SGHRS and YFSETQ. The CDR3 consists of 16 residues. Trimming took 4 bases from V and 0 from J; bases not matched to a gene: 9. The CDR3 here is CASSPGQPDSNYGYTF. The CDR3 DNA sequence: TGCGCCAGCAGCCCGGGACAGCCAGACTCTAACTATGGCTACACCTTC.